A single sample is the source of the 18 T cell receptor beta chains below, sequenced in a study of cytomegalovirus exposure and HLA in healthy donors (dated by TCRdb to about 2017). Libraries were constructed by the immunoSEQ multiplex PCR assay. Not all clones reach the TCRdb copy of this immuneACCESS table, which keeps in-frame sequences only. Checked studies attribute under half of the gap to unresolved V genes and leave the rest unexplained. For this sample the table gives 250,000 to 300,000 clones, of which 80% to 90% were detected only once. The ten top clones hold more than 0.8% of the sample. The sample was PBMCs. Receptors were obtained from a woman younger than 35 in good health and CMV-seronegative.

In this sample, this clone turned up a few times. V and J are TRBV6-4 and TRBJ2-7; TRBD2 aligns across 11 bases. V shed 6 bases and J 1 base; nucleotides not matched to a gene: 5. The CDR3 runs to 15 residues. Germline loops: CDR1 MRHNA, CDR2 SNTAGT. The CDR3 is CASSELAGESYEQYF. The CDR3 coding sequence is TGTGCCAGCAGCGAACTAGCGGGAGAGTCCTACGAGCAGTACTTC.

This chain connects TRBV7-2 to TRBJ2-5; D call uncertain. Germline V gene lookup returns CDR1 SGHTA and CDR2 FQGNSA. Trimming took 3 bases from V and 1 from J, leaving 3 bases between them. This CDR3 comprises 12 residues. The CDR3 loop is CASSFSQETQYF. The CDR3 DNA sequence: TGTGCCAGCAGCTTCTCCCAAGAGACCCAGTACTTC.

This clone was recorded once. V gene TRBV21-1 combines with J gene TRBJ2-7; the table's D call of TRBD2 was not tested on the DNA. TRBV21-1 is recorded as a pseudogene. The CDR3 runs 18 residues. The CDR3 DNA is TGTGCCAGCAGCAAAGAAAGGCTAGCGGGGCCAGTTCCCTACGAGCAGTACTTC. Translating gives CASSKERLAGPVPYEQYF.

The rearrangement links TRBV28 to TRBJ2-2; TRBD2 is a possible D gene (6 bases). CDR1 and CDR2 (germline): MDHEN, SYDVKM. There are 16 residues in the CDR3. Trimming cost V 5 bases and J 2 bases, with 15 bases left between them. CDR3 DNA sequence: TGTGCCAGCAGTCCGGCGGGACGGACTAACACCGGGGAGCTGTTTTTT. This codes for CASSPAGRTNTGELFF.

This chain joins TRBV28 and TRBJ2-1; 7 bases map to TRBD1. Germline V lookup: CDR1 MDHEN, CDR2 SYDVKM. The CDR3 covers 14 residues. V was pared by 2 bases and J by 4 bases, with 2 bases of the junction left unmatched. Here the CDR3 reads CASSLRGPYNEQFF. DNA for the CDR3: TGTGCCAGCAGTTTAAGGGGGCCATACAATGAGCAGTTCTTC.

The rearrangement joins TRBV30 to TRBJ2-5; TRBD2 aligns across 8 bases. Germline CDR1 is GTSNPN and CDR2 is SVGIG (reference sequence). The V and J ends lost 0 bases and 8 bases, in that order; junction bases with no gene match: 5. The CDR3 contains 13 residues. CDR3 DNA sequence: TGTGCCTGGAGTGTGGGGCGGGAGGCCACCCAGTACTTC. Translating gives CAWSVGREATQYF.

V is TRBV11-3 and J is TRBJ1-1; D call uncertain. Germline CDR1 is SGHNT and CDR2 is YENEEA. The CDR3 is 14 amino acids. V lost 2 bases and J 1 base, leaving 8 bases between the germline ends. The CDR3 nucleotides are TGTGCCAGCAGCTTAACCAGTTCGAACACTGAAGCTTTCTTT. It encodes CASSLTSSNTEAFF.

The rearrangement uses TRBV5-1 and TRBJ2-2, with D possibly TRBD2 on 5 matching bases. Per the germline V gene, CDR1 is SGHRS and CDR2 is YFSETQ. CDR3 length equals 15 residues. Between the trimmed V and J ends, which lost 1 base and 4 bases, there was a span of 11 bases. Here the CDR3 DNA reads TGCGCCAGCAGCTTGTTGTCTAGCTTCACCGGGGAGCTGTTTTTT. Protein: CASSLLSSFTGELFF.

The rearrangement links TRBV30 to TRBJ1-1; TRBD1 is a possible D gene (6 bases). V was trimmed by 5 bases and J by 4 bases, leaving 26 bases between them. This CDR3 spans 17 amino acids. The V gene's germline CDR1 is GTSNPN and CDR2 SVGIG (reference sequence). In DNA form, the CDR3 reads TGTGCCTGGCGTGCAGGGAAGCAGGGGTTCGCACGCACTGAAGCTTTCTTT. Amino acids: CAWRAGKQGFARTEAFF.

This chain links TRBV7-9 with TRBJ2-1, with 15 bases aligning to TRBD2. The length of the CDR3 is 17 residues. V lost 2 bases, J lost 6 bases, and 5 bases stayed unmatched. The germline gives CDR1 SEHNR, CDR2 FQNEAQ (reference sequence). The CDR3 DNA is TGTGCCAGCAGCTTATTGGAGGGACTAGCGGGAGGCAATGAGCAGTTCTTC. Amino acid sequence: CASSLLEGLAGGNEQFF.

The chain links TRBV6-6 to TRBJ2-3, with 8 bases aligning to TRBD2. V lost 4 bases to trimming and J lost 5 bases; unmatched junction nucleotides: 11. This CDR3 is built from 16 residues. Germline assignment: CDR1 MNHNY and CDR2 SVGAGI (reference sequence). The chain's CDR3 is CASSSQGELAGDTQYF. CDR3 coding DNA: TGTGCCAGCAGTTCACAGGGTGAGCTAGCGGGAGATACGCAGTATTTT.

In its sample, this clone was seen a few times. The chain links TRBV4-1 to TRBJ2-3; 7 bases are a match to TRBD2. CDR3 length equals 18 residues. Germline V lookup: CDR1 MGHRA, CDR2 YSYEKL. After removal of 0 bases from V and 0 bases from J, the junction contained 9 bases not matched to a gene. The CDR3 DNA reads TGCGCCAGCAGCCAAGATCAACGAGGCGGGGGAAGCACAGATACGCAGTATTTT. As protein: CASSQDQRGGGSTDTQYF.

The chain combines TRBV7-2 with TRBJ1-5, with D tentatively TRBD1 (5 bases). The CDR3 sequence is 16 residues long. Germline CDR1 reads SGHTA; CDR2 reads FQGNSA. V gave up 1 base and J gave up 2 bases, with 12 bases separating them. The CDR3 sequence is CASSLVRGEGNQPQHF. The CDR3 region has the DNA TGTGCCAGCAGCTTAGTAAGGGGTGAGGGCAATCAGCCCCAGCATTTT.

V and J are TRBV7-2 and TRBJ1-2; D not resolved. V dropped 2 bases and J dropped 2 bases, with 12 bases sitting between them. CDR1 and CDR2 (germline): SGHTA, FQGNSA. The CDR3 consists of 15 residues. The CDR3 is CASSLSSAANYGYTF. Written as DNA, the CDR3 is TGTGCCAGCAGCTTATCGTCTGCAGCGAACTATGGCTACACCTTC.

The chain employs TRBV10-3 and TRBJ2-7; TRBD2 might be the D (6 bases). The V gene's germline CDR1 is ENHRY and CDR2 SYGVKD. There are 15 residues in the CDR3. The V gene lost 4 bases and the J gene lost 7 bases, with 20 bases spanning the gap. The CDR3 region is CAISVGEDYQWEQYF. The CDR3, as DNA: TGTGCCATCAGTGTGGGGGAGGATTACCAGTGGGAGCAGTACTTC.

The CDR3 nucleotides read TGTGCCAGCAGCCAAGAATCAAGGGGCGGAGGCTACACCTTC. Translation: CASSQESRGGGYTF. This sequence joins TRBV14 and TRBJ1-2, with D maybe TRBD1 (5 bases). Germline lookup yields CDR1 SGHDN and CDR2 FVKESK. The CDR3 sequence is 14 residues long. V lost 0 bases, J lost 8 bases, and 13 bases lay in between.

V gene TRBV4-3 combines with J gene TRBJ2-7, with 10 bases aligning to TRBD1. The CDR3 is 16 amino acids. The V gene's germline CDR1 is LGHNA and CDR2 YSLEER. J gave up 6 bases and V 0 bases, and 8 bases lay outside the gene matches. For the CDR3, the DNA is TGCGCCAGCAGCCAAGAACCCGGGACAGGGGCCTCCGAGCAGTACTTC. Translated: CASSQEPGTGASEQYF.

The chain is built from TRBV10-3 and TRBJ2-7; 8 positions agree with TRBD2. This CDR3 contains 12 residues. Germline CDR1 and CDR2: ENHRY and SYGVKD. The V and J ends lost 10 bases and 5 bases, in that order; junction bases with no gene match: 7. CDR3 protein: CATGGGTHEQYF. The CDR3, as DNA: TGTGCCACGGGGGGGGGAACCCACGAGCAGTACTTC.